What follows are 8 T cell receptor beta chains derived from one specimen sequenced in a study of sequential checkpoint blockade in melanoma (dated by TCRdb to 2018 to 2020). The sample's treatment or condition label is to be understood as: randomized to nivolumab then ipilimumab (arm A) or the reverse (arm B). The library was built by means of the immunoSEQ multiplex PCR assay. Imported from immuneACCESS, the table was reduced by TCRdb to in-frame sequences with V and J called. These copies leave out some clones; in studies compared against another copy, an unresolved V gene accounts for under half, and the cause of the remainder is not known. The sample table records 17,000 or so clones; roughly three quarters of these occur just once. Of the sample, around 10% is held by the ten largest clones. Sequences were derived from CD8+ T cells sorted from blood (inferred from file names), sampled from a patient given nivolumab and ipilimumab in sequence. The receptors derive from a human donor with melanoma.

This clone has just a few counts. J is TRBJ1-2 and V is TRBV27; the D is unclear. There are 14 residues in the CDR3. V was cut by 2 bases and J by 5 bases, with 12 bases left in between. Germline CDR1 and CDR2: MNHEY and SMNVEV (reference sequence). DNA for the CDR3: TGTGCCAGCAGTTTAGAAGGAGGAGGTTATGGCTACACCTTC. Translated: CASSLEGGGYGYTF.

V gene TRBV29-1 combines with J gene TRBJ2-5, with 7 bases fitting TRBD2. The ends lost 1 base at V and 1 base at J; junction bases unmatched: 3. The CDR3 runs 14 residues. Germline V gene data show CDR1 as SQVTM and CDR2 as ANQGSEA. CDR3 in DNA: TGCAGCGTTGAAGGCGGGAGAGGCCAAGAGACCCAGTACTTC. Protein: CSVEGGRGQETQYF.

This rearrangement joins TRBV19 to TRBJ2-5, with 8 bases aligning to TRBD2. There are 14 residues in the CDR3. Germline assignment: CDR1 LNHDA and CDR2 SQIVND (reference sequence). J gave up 2 bases and V 1 base, and 0 bases lay outside the gene matches. This CDR3 is CASSIASGQETQYF. In DNA form, the CDR3 reads TGTGCCAGTAGTATAGCTAGCGGGCAAGAGACCCAGTACTTC.

The chain couples TRBV6-5 to TRBJ2-5; TRBD2 matches at 10 bases. Germline lookup yields CDR1 MNHEY and CDR2 SVGAGI. The junction had 6 bases not matched to a gene; V was cut back by 5 bases and J by 9 bases. The CDR3 loop spans 13 amino acids. The DNA for the CDR3 is TGTGCCAGCAGTCGTCTAGCGGGGGTGGCCCAGTACTTC. It codes for CASSRLAGVAQYF.

The chain couples TRBV13 to TRBJ2-5; 10 positions match TRBD2. CDR1 is PRHDT, CDR2 FYEKMQ, per germline (reference sequence). CDR3 length equals 15 residues. Trimming removed 5 bases from V and 3 bases from J; junction bases left unmatched: 6. The CDR3 loop is CASSPVAGGEETQYF. The CDR3 DNA reads as TGTGCCAGCAGCCCCGTAGCGGGGGGTGAAGAGACCCAGTACTTC.

V gene TRBV13 combines with J gene TRBJ2-1, with 8 positions matching TRBD2. Germline CDR1 reads PRHDT; CDR2 reads FYEKMQ (reference sequence). The CDR3 has 14 residues. J gave up 9 bases and V 4 bases, and 8 bases lay outside the gene matches. The CDR3 DNA reads as TGTGCCAGCAGCTCGGGACTAGAAGGGGTTGAGCAGTTCTTC. This translates into CASSSGLEGVEQFF.

The chain joins TRBV4-3 to TRBJ2-7; 14 bases line up with TRBD2. V lost 4 bases, J lost 1 base, and 3 bases stayed unmatched. Germline CDR1 reads LGHNA; CDR2 reads YSLEER. This CDR3 has 16 amino acids. The CDR3 here is CASSPGLAGVSYEQYF. The CDR3 region has the DNA TGCGCCAGCAGCCCGGGACTAGCGGGAGTATCCTACGAGCAGTACTTC.

J is TRBJ2-7 and V is TRBV14; 7 nucleotides agree with TRBD1. Germline assignment: CDR1 SGHDN and CDR2 FVKESK. J was trimmed by 5 bases and V by 4 bases; bases with no gene match: 11. This CDR3 has 15 residues. The CDR3 loop reads CASSPLQGSLHEQYF. The CDR3 bases are TGTGCCAGCAGCCCACTACAGGGGTCCCTCCACGAGCAGTACTTC.